A selection of T cell receptor beta chains follows, all from one sample in a study of T cell changes during pregnancy in multiple sclerosis. Generated by immunoSEQ multiplex PCR, the TCRdb table keeps only in-frame clones and is missing some. Among some 60,000 clones listed, 93% were seen once. This specimen consisted of peripheral blood, obtained after pregnancy. These receptor sequences come from a female donor with multiple sclerosis, enrolled in a pregnancy study. The CDR3 runs from the conserved cysteine through the conserved F or W. Each record gives: J gene, V gene, D gene, clone size, CDR3 length, CDR3 protein, CDR3 DNA. A D gene is named only where the DNA matches it firmly. Expanded clones are given a class, and other clones once, few, many or no size at all.

TRBJ1-2 TRBV6-5 TRBD1 . 15 CASSYGGTGQYGYTF TGTGCCAGCAGTTACGGAGGGACAGGACAGTATGGCTACACCTTC
TRBJ2-1 TRBV20-1 . . 11 CSVGTSTEQFF TGCAGTGTTGGCACTAGCACTGAGCAGTTCTTC
TRBJ1-2 TRBV30 . . 13 CAWSEGRGYGYTF TGTGCCTGGAGCGAGGGGCGGGGATATGGCTACACCTTC
TRBJ2-2 TRBV4-3 . once 20 CASSQGVGLGPLSSTGELFF TGCGCCAGCAGCCAAGGAGTAGGTTTGGGGCCTCTGTCCTCCACCGGGGAGCTGTTTTTT
TRBJ1-6 TRBV4-3 . . 15 CASSQSWQGISPLHF TGCGCCAGCAGCCAATCTTGGCAGGGAATTTCACCCCTCCACTTT
TRBJ2-1 TRBV7-2 TRBD1 . 15 CASSLRGQGSNEQFF TGTGCCAGCAGCTTACGGGGACAGGGGAGCAATGAGCAGTTCTTC
TRBJ2-5 TRBV18 . once 17 CASSPKGTKGAQETQYF TGTGCCAGCTCACCAAAAGGGACAAAAGGGGCCCAAGAGACCCAGTACTTC
TRBJ2-5 TRBV7-6 TRBD2 . 16 CASSLVLSGSSETQYF TGTGCCAGCAGCTTGGTGCTTAGCGGGAGTAGTGAGACCCAGTACTTC
TRBJ1-1 TRBV4-2 . once 15 CASSVSTVENTEAFF TGTGCCAGCAGCGTTTCCACGGTAGAGAACACTGAAGCTTTCTTT
TRBJ2-5 TRBV7-2 TRBD2 . 13 CASSSSGSETQYF TGTGCCAGCAGCTCTAGCGGGAGTGAGACCCAGTACTTC
TRBJ1-5 TRBV2 . . 16 CASSEGGRREAQPQHF TGTGCCAGCAGTGAAGGTGGTAGGAGGGAGGCTCAGCCCCAGCATTTT
TRBJ2-1 TRBV27 TRBD2 . 16 CASSTLSSGSGNEQFF TGTGCCAGCAGTACACTCTCTAGCGGGAGTGGCAATGAGCAGTTCTTC
TRBJ2-3 TRBV18 TRBD1 once 16 CASSPQQGASTDTQYF TGTGCCAGCTCACCACAGCAGGGGGCAAGCACAGATACGCAGTATTTT
TRBJ2-7 TRBV15 . . 15 CATSRDPGQTYEQYF TGTGCCACCAGCAGAGATCCGGGACAAACCTACGAGCAGTACTTC
TRBJ2-5 TRBV7-9 TRBD2 . 16 CASSDYRDYSPETQYF TGTGCCAGCAGCGATTACCGGGACTACTCTCCAGAGACCCAGTACTTC
TRBJ1-1 TRBV6-4 . few 13 CASSYRAGTEAFF TGTGCCAGCAGTTACAGGGCCGGCACTGAAGCTTTCTTT
TRBJ2-4 TRBV12-5 . . 15 CASGFPPGSKNIQYF TGTGCTAGTGGTTTCCCTCCCGGGTCCAAAAACATTCAGTACTTC
TRBJ2-3 TRBV5-8 . . 13 CASTLRHTDTQYF TGTGCCAGCACCCTGAGACACACAGATACGCAGTATTTT
TRBJ1-4 TRBV7-6 . . 16 CASSSTGTGGYEKLFF TGTGCCAGCAGCTCTACCGGGACGGGAGGATATGAAAAACTGTTTTTT
TRBJ2-6 TRBV30 . . 17 CAWSLWAGAPGANVLTF TGTGCCTGGAGTCTCTGGGCAGGGGCCCCTGGGGCCAACGTCCTGACTTTC
TRBJ1-2 TRBV27 TRBD1 . 15 CASSGGGQGNYGYTF TGTGCCAGCAGTGGGGGGGGACAGGGGAACTATGGCTACACCTTC
TRBJ1-5 TRBV2 TRBD1 . 15 CASSEDRTGAQPQHF TGTGCCAGCAGTGAAGACAGGACAGGGGCTCAGCCCCAGCATTTT
TRBJ2-4 TRBV19 . . 14 CASSRTDSKNIQYF TGTGCCAGTAGTAGGACAGATTCCAAAAACATTCAGTACTTC
TRBJ1-2 TRBV19 . . 16 CASSIGSGRAVDGYTF TGTGCCAGTAGTATAGGGTCGGGCAGGGCGGTTGATGGCTACACCTTC
TRBJ2-3 TRBV2 TRBD2 . 18 CASSKPAGLAGGGDTQYF TGTGCCAGCAGTAAACCCGCCGGACTAGCGGGAGGGGGGGATACGCAGTATTTT
TRBJ2-7 TRBV6-1 TRBD1 . 15 CASSQFRDRGYEQYF TGTGCCAGCAGTCAATTCCGGGACAGGGGCTACGAGCAGTACTTC
TRBJ2-1 TRBV28 . . 13 CASSIRVNNEQFF TGTGCCAGCAGTATCCGGGTCAACAATGAGCAGTTCTTC
TRBJ2-4 TRBV28 . . 13 CASSLGGTDIQYF TGTGCCAGCAGTTTAGGGGGGACGGACATTCAGTACTTC